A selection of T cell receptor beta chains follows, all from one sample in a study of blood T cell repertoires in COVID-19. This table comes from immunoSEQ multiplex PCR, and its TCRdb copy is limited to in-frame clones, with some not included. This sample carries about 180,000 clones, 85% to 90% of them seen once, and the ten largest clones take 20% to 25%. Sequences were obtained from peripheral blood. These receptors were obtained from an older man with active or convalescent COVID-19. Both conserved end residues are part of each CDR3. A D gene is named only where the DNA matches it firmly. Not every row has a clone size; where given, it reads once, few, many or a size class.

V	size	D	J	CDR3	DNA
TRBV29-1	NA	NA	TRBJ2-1	CSVESDFPGTSYNEQFF	TGCAGCGTTGAATCGGACTTTCCCGGTACCTCCTACAATGAGCAGTTCTTC
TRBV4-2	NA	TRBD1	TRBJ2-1	CASSQVQGVAYNEQFF	TGTGCCAGCAGCCAAGTACAGGGGGTAGCCTACAATGAGCAGTTCTTC
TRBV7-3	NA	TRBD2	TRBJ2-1	CASSYTSGYNEQFF	TGTGCCAGCAGCTACACTAGCGGATACAATGAGCAGTTCTTC
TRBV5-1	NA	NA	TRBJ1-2	CASSLGQGDGYTF	TGCGCCAGCAGCTTGGGTCAGGGTGATGGCTACACCTTC
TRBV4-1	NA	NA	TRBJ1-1	CASSQPDRENTEAFF	TGCGCCAGCAGCCAGCCCGACAGAGAAAACACTGAAGCTTTCTTT
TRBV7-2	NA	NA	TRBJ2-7	CASSLEGWAGATYEQYF	TGTGCCAGCAGCTTAGAGGGTTGGGCAGGGGCGACCTACGAGCAGTACTTC
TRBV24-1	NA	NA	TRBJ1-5	CATSVDRYGAQHF	TGTGCCACCAGTGTAGACAGGTATGGGGCCCAGCATTTT
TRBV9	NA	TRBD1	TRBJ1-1	CASSGGQGMNTEAFF	TGTGCCAGCAGCGGTGGACAGGGAATGAACACTGAAGCTTTCTTT
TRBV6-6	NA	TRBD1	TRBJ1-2	CASSYLTGAGYTF	TGTGCCAGCAGTTACCTTACAGGGGCTGGCTACACCTTC
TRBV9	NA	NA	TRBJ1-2	CASSVRAGANYGYTF	TGTGCCAGCAGCGTCCGGGCCGGGGCTAACTATGGCTACACCTTC
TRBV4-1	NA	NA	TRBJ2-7	CASSPPKGSLGSYEQYF	TGCGCCAGCAGCCCCCCCAAAGGATCACTAGGGTCCTACGAGCAGTACTTC
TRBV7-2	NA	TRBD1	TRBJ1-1	CASSSRQGSNTEAFF	TGTGCCAGCAGCAGCCGACAGGGATCTAACACTGAAGCTTTCTTT
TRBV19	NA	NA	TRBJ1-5	CASRRTDNQPQHF	TGTGCCAGTAGGCGGACAGACAATCAGCCCCAGCATTTT
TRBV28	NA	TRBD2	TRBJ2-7	CASSLTSGRYEQYF	TGTGCCAGCAGCCTGACTAGCGGGAGGTACGAGCAGTACTTC
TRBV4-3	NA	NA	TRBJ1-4	CASSQEGRADEKLFF	TGCGCCAGCAGCCAAGAGGGCAGGGCGGATGAAAAACTGTTTTTT
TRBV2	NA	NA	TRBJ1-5	CASSAGRVVSNQPQHF	TGTGCCAGCAGCGCGGGGAGGGTGGTAAGCAATCAGCCCCAGCATTTT
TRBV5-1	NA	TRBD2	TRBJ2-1	CASSRTSGGPGSYNEQFF	TGCGCCAGCAGCCGGACTAGCGGGGGCCCCGGCTCCTACAATGAGCAGTTCTTC
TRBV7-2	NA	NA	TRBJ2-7	CASSLAGVSSYEQYF	TGTGCCAGCAGCTTAGCAGGGGTCAGCTCCTACGAGCAGTACTTC
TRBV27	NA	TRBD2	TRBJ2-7	CASRSGLAGVNEQYF	TGTGCCAGCAGATCAGGACTAGCGGGGGTTAACGAGCAGTACTTC
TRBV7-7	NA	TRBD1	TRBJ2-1	CASSLERGQEQFF	TGTGCCAGCAGCTTAGAGAGGGGGCAGGAGCAGTTCTTC
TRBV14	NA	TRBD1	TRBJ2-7	CASSQRPDRVGEQYF	TGTGCCAGCAGCCAAAGACCAGACAGGGTTGGGGAGCAGTACTTC
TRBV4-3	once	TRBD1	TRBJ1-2	CASSQYPRGTGRTNYGYTF	TGCGCCAGCAGCCAGTACCCCAGGGGGACAGGGAGAACTAACTATGGCTACACCTTC
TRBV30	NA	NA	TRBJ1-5	CAWSQNSNQPQHF	TGTGCCTGGAGTCAGAATAGCAATCAGCCCCAGCATTTT
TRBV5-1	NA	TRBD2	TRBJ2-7	CASSELAGRGEQYF	TGCGCCAGCAGCGAACTAGCGGGAAGGGGGGAGCAGTACTTC
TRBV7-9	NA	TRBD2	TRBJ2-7	CASSQMGGYEQYF	TGTGCCAGCAGCCAGATGGGGGGGTACGAGCAGTACTTC
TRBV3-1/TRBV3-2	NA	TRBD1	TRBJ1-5	CASSQGDRGLDQPQHF	TGTGCCAGCAGCCAGGGGGACAGGGGGCTCGATCAGCCCCAGCATTTT
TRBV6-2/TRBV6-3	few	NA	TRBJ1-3	CASSDPGTHDGGTIYF	TGTGCCAGCAGTGACCCCGGGACCCACGACGGAGGGACCATATATTTT
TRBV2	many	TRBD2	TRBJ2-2	CASTGGASGSPRGTGELFF	TGTGCCAGCACTGGGGGGGCTAGCGGGAGCCCGAGGGGCACCGGGGAGCTGTTTTTT
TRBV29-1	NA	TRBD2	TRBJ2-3	CSSRSSGDTQYF	TGCAGCTCAAGGTCTAGCGGAGATACGCAGTATTTT
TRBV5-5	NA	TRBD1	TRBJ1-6	CASSPMPGQYNSPLHF	TGTGCCAGCAGCCCAATGCCGGGACAGTATAATTCACCCCTCCACTTT
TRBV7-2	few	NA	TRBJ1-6	CASSLGVRGYNSPLHF	TGTGCCAGCAGCTTAGGTGTTAGGGGCTATAATTCACCCCTCCACTTT
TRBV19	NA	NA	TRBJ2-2	CASSAGGIATTGELFF	TGTGCCAGTAGTGCGGGCGGGATAGCTACCACCGGGGAGCTGTTTTTT
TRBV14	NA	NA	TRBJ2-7	CASSLGDLTYEQYF	TGTGCCAGCAGCCTAGGAGACCTAACCTACGAGCAGTACTTC
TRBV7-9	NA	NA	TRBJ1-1	CASSLVPGLGTEAFF	TGTGCCAGCAGCTTAGTTCCAGGTCTCGGCACTGAAGCTTTCTTT
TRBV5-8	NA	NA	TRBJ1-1	CGMHTEAFF	TGCGGGATGCACACTGAAGCTTTCTTT
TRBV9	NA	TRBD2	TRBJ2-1	CASSGGLAGGQNEQFF	TGTGCCAGCAGCGGCGGACTAGCGGGGGGGCAAAATGAGCAGTTCTTC
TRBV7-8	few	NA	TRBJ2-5	CASSSQAQETQYF	TGTGCCAGCAGCTCCCAGGCGCAAGAGACCCAGTACTTC
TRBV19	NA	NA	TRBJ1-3	CASNYDSRYSGNTIYF	TGTGCCAGTAATTATGACAGCCGGTACTCTGGAAACACCATATATTTT
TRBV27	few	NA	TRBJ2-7	CASGEYEQYF	TGTGCCAGCGGAGAGTACGAGCAGTACTTC
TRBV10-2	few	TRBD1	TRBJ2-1	CASSDSQGVWNEQFF	TGCGCCAGCAGTGACAGCCAGGGGGTGTGGAATGAGCAGTTCTTC
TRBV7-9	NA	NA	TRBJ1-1	CASSLTGPAFF	TGTGCCAGCAGCTTAACAGGTCCCGCTTTCTTT
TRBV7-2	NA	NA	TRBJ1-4	CASSLDQGEKLFF	TGTGCCAGCAGCTTAGACCAGGGTGAAAAACTGTTTTTT
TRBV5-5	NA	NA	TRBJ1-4	CASTTGLAAGEKLFF	TGTGCCAGCACAACAGGGTTAGCAGCTGGTGAAAAACTGTTTTTT
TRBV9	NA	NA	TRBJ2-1	CASSPGVSSYNEQFF	TGTGCCAGCAGCCCCGGGGTAAGCTCCTACAATGAGCAGTTCTTC
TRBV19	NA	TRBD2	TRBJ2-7	CASSPGGGTSYEQYF	TGTGCCAGTAGTCCGGGCGGGGGGACCTCCTACGAGCAGTACTTC
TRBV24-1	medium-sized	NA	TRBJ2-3	CATSDLQVPDTQYF	TGTGCCACCAGTGATTTACAGGTCCCGGATACGCAGTATTTT
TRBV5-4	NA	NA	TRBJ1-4	CASSRGRGALGEKLFF	TGTGCCAGCAGCCGGGGCCGCGGGGCCCTAGGGGAAAAACTGTTTTTT
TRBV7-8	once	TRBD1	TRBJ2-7	CASSLDFGQGVYEQYF	TGTGCCAGCAGCTTAGATTTCGGGCAGGGGGTCTACGAGCAGTACTTC
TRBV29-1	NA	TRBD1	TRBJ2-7	CSVGTGGSQYF	TGCAGCGTGGGGACAGGGGGCTCGCAGTACTTC
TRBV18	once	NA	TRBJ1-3	CASSPRTSTRNTIYF	TGTGCCAGCTCACCACGTACGTCCACTCGAAACACCATATATTTT